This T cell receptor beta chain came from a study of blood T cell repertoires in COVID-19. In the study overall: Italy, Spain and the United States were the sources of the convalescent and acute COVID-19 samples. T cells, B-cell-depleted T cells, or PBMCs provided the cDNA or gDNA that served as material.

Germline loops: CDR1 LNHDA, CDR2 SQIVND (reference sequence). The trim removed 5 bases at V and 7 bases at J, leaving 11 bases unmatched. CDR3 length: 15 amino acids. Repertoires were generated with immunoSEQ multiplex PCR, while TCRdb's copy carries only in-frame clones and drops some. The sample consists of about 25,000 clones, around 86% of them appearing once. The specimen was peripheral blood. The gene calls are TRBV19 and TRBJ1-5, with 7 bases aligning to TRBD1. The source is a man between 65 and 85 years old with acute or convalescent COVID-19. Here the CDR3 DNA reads TGTGCCAGTAGTCTCCTCGGGAGGGGGCCCCAGCCCCAGCATTTT. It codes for CASSLLGRGPQPQHF. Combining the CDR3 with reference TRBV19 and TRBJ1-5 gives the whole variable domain DGGITQSPKYLFRKEGQNVTLSCEQNLNHDAMYWYRQDPGQGLRLIYYSQIVNDFQKGDIAEGYSVSREKKESFPLTVTSAQKNPTAFYLCASSLLGRGPQPQHFGDGTRLSIL.